The clone carrying this T cell receptor beta chain is deemed medium-sized (0.01 to 0.1%). Its target is not known. Time point defined: before preoperative PTX-NDP chemotherapy. Patients received paclitaxel-nedaplatin as preoperative chemotherapy before surgery. TCRdb fed the PCR reads into MiXCR, producing one record per CDR3 protein. The sample comprises 5,000 to 7,500 distinct CDR3 sequences, more than 25% of which are singletons, and 14% to 15% rests with the top ten. The data were obtained in a study of esophageal squamous cell carcinoma under preoperative chemotherapy. Study results and caveats: Paclitaxel-nedaplatin therapy caused immediate, substantial clonotype frequency changes. Tumor-infiltrating lymphocytes showed no significant post-chemotherapy TCR diversity increase, unlike peripheral T cells. Peripheral T cells migrating into the tumor appeared to partly supply post-treatment tumor-infiltrating lymphocytes.

This receptor was identified in a human donor with esophageal squamous cell carcinoma. The donor label of this sample is uncertain. The specimen was obtained from a patient given preoperative chemotherapy.

The CDR3 DNA reads as TGTGCCAGCAGCTTAAGTCTCCAAGAGACCCAGTACTTC. Amino acids: CASSLSLQETQYF. This chain uses TRBV7-3 with TRBJ2-5; D is uncertain. Trimming took off 1 base at V and 1 base at J, with 4 bases between the two ends. The CDR3 has 13 amino acids. The germline V gene has CDR1 SGHTA and CDR2 FQGTGA.